These T cell receptor beta chains were read from a single sample in a study of cytomegalovirus exposure and HLA in healthy donors. Assay used: immunoSEQ multiplex PCR; TCRdb lists only in-frame clones, some missing. The repertoire has over 150,000 clones, around 70% of them found once; the top ten carry about 2.7%. Sequencing was carried out using PBMCs. The receptors here all came from a male donor in good health and CMV-seronegative. The CDR3 runs from the conserved cysteine through the conserved F or W. D genes are given only for firm matches. Not every row has a clone size; where given, it reads once, few, many or a size class.

>TRBJ2-1|-|TRBV9|-
CASSARGASTYNEQFF
TGTGCCAGCAGCGCACGTGGGGCCTCAACCTACAATGAGCAGTTCTTC
>TRBJ1-6|-|TRBV6-5|-
CASRRDRINSPLHF
TGTGCCAGCAGACGCGACAGGATTAATTCACCCCTCCACTTT
>TRBJ2-1|few|TRBV11-3|TRBD2
CASSLVGLAGGVEQFF
TGTGCCAGCAGCTTAGTAGGCCTAGCGGGAGGTGTTGAGCAGTTCTTC
>TRBJ1-4|-|TRBV2|TRBD1
CASRLQGGYEKLFF
TGTGCCAGCAGGTTACAGGGGGGTTATGAAAAACTGTTTTTT
>TRBJ2-3|once|TRBV9|-
CASSVGGLTDTQYF
TGTGCCAGCAGCGTAGGAGGCCTTACAGATACGCAGTATTTT
>TRBJ1-2|-|TRBV19|-
CASIVPGVAYGYTF
TGTGCCAGTATCGTCCCGGGAGTCGCCTATGGCTACACCTTC
>TRBJ2-3|few|TRBV6-6|-
CASSYSGGNTQYF
TGTGCCAGCAGTTACTCTGGAGGAAATACGCAGTATTTT
>TRBJ2-4|-|TRBV28|TRBD2
CASSLGEGANLAKNIQYF
TGTGCCAGCAGTTTAGGGGAGGGAGCAAACCTAGCCAAAAACATTCAGTACTTC
>TRBJ1-2|-|TRBV6-5|TRBD1
CASSDRDSIIRGYTF
TGTGCCAGCAGCGATCGGGACAGTATCATCCGGGGCTACACCTTC
>TRBJ2-1|few|TRBV9|-
CASSEGQILAGQFF
TGTGCCAGCAGCGAGGGCCAAATACTAGCCGGGCAGTTCTTC
>TRBJ2-7|-|TRBV6-1|-
CASSRGHDSYEQYF
TGTGCCAGCAGTCGGGGACACGACTCCTACGAGCAGTACTTC
>TRBJ2-7|-|TRBV2|TRBD2
CASSPTLGLAGYEQYF
TGTGCCAGCAGCCCTACCCTGGGACTAGCGGGCTACGAGCAGTACTTC
>TRBJ2-1|-|TRBV28|-
CASSPPRLARSEQFF
TGTGCCAGCAGCCCTCCTCGGCTAGCGAGGAGTGAGCAGTTCTTC
>TRBJ2-7|-|TRBV30|-
CAWTNNAYHYEQYF
TGTGCCTGGACTAATAACGCCTACCACTACGAGCAGTACTTC
>TRBJ1-2|many|TRBV6-5|TRBD1
CASSTPGQDLYGYTF
TGTGCCAGCAGTACGCCGGGACAGGATCTCTATGGCTACACCTTC
>TRBJ1-5|-|TRBV29-1|TRBD1
CSVGPTGGNQPQHF
TGCAGCGTTGGTCCTACAGGGGGCAATCAGCCCCAGCATTTT
>TRBJ2-7|-|TRBV6-5|-
CASSLRSSYEQYF
TGTGCCAGCAGCCTGAGGAGTTCCTACGAGCAGTACTTC
>TRBJ2-1|-|TRBV18|TRBD1
CASRGQTYNEQFF
TGTGCCAGCCGGGGACAGACCTACAATGAGCAGTTCTTC
>TRBJ1-4|-|TRBV28|-
CASSIPQGRVKEKLFF
TGTGCCAGCAGTATACCTCAGGGGAGGGTGAAGGAAAAACTGTTTTTT
>TRBJ1-4|few|TRBV30|TRBD1
CAWSVTGGSEKLFF
TGTGCCTGGAGTGTAACAGGGGGGTCTGAAAAACTGTTTTTT
>TRBJ1-2|-|TRBV29-1|-
CSVEGGSRYGYTF
TGCAGCGTCGAGGGCGGGAGTCGCTATGGCTACACCTTC
>TRBJ1-2|-|TRBV11-2|-
CASSPGSWNYGYTF
TGTGCCAGCAGTCCGGGATCCTGGAACTATGGCTACACCTTC
>TRBJ2-3|-|TRBV6-5|TRBD2
CASSRRTRSTDTQYF
TGTGCCAGCAGTCGGCGGACTAGGTCGACAGATACGCAGTATTTT
>TRBJ2-7|-|TRBV18|TRBD1
CASSPPTGGFYEQYF
TGTGCCAGCTCACCACCGACAGGGGGTTTCTACGAGCAGTACTTC
>TRBJ1-3|-|TRBV5-8|-
CASSLDVHGNTIYF
TGTGCCAGCAGCTTGGATGTCCATGGAAACACCATATATTTT
>TRBJ2-1|-|TRBV4-2|TRBD2
CASSRATSGGAGEQFF
TGTGCCAGCAGCCGAGCGACTAGCGGGGGGGCCGGTGAGCAGTTCTTC
>TRBJ2-1|-|TRBV6-5|-
CASSLAGTFYNEQFF
TGTGCCAGCAGTTTGGCAGGCACCTTCTACAATGAGCAGTTCTTC
>TRBJ1-4|-|TRBV30|-
CAWSVARSEIHNEKLFF
TGTGCCTGGAGTGTAGCCAGGTCAGAGATCCATAATGAAAAACTGTTTTTT
>TRBJ1-5|-|TRBV27|-
CASSVTTGYGQPQHF
TGTGCCAGCAGTGTCACAACAGGGTATGGTCAGCCCCAGCATTTT
>TRBJ2-1|-|TRBV7-9|-
CASSPPNDLARFF
TGTGCCAGCAGCCCCCCCAACGACCTAGCGCGGTTCTTC
>TRBJ2-1|-|TRBV6-5|-
CASRNQGNEQFF
TGTGCCAGCAGGAATCAGGGTAATGAGCAGTTCTTC
>TRBJ1-5|-|TRBV27|-
CASSFAGEQPQHF
TGTGCCAGCAGTTTTGCGGGGGAACAGCCCCAGCATTTT
>TRBJ2-1|once|TRBV4-2|TRBD2
CASSQELAGLNEQFF
TGTGCCAGCAGCCAAGAACTAGCGGGATTGAATGAGCAGTTCTTC
>TRBJ2-4|-|TRBV5-6|-
CASSFLQGVSKNIQYF
TGTGCCAGCAGCTTTCTACAGGGCGTATCCAAAAACATTCAGTACTTC
>TRBJ1-6|-|TRBV7-6|-
CASSSWGGTSPLHF
TGTGCCAGCAGCTCGTGGGGGGGAACGTCACCCCTCCACTTT
>TRBJ1-6|once|TRBV6-5|-
CASVGTPNSPLHF
TGTGCCAGTGTAGGGACACCGAATTCACCCCTCCACTTT
>TRBJ1-2|-|TRBV30|-
CAWSVSTNYGYTF
TGTGCCTGGAGTGTTTCAACTAACTATGGCTACACCTTC
>TRBJ2-3|-|TRBV6-1|-
CASSETPAGVTDTQYF
TGTGCCAGCAGTGAAACGCCGGCAGGGGTTACAGATACGCAGTATTTT
>TRBJ2-7|-|TRBV28|TRBD1
CASRKRTGEWYEQYF
TGTGCCAGCAGAAAAAGGACAGGGGAATGGTACGAGCAGTACTTC
>TRBJ2-7|-|TRBV7-9|TRBD2
CASSSGTSGAYEQYF
TGTGCCAGCAGCTCCGGGACTAGCGGAGCCTACGAGCAGTACTTC
>TRBJ2-3|few|TRBV11-2|TRBD2
CASNLAGGDTQYF
TGTGCCAGCAACTTAGCGGGAGGAGATACGCAGTATTTT
>TRBJ1-2|-|TRBV7-8|TRBD1
CASTRNPGQGAGGYTF
TGTGCCAGCACCCGCAACCCCGGACAGGGGGCGGGTGGCTACACCTTC
>TRBJ2-7|-|TRBV30|-
CAWSGLAYEQYF
TGTGCCTGGAGCGGTCTGGCCTACGAGCAGTACTTC
>TRBJ2-1|-|TRBV30|TRBD2
CAWCPASGSQQFF
TGTGCCTGGTGCCCGGCTAGCGGGAGTCAGCAGTTCTTC
>TRBJ2-1|-|TRBV18|TRBD1
CASSPGPGTGGEEQFF
TGTGCCAGCTCACCAGGACCCGGGACAGGGGGCGAAGAGCAGTTCTTC
>TRBJ1-2|-|TRBV9|-
CASSVGATRGGYGYTF
TGTGCCAGCAGCGTAGGGGCCACCAGGGGCGGGTATGGCTACACCTTC
>TRBJ2-7|once|TRBV28|TRBD1
CASSSGQEGYEQYF
TGTGCCAGCAGTTCGGGACAGGAGGGGTACGAGCAGTACTTC
>TRBJ2-7|few|TRBV10-3|-
CAISERVDTYEQYF
TGTGCCATCAGTGAGCGAGTGGACACCTACGAGCAGTACTTC
>TRBJ2-3|-|TRBV6-4|TRBD1
CASSDSLTGGTDTQYF
TGTGCCAGCAGTGACTCGCTGACAGGGGGCACAGATACGCAGTATTTT
>TRBJ2-7|-|TRBV19|TRBD2
CASSRGTAGGYEQYF
TGTGCCAGTAGCCGAGGGACCGCGGGAGGCTACGAGCAGTACTTC
>TRBJ2-1|-|TRBV6-5|TRBD2
CASTAGAHNEQFF
TGTGCCAGCACGGCGGGAGCGCACAATGAGCAGTTCTTC